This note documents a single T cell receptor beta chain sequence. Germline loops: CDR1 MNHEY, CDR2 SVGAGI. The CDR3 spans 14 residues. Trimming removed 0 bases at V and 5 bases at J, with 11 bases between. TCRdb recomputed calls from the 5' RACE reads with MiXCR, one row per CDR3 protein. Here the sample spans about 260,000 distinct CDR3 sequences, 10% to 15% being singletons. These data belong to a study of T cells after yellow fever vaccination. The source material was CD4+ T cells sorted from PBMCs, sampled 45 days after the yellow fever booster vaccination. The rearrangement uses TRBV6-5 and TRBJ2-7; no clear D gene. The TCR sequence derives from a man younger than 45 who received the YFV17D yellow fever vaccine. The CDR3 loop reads CASSYSMSRHEQYF. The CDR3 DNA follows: TGTGCCAGCAGTTACTCGATGTCCCGGCACGAGCAGTACTTC.